One and the same sample provided the 20 T cell receptor beta chains below, sequenced in a study of CD8 T cells in Susac syndrome. Random-hexamer reverse transcription was applied to roughly 0.5 to 1 ug RNA. TCRdb reprocessed the immunoSEQ multiplex PCR reads via MiXCR and lists one record per CDR3 protein. Counted here are some 120,000 distinct CDR3 sequences, roughly 94% occurring once; the ten biggest clones make up 0.1% to 0.15%. Sequenced input: CD4+ T cells from PBMCs. The source of these receptors is a human donor with multiple sclerosis.

The chain uses TRBV7-2 and TRBJ2-7; TRBD1 aligns across 8 bases. V shed 1 base, J shed 5 bases, and the junction held 4 bases outside the gene matches. CDR1 and CDR2 (germline): SGHTA, FQGNSA. The CDR3 is 14 residues long. The DNA of the CDR3 is TGTGCCAGCAGCTTAGTCGCAGGGGGCCACGAGCAGTACTTC. Protein: CASSLVAGGHEQYF.

J is TRBJ2-1 and V is TRBV30, with D possibly called TRBD1 or TRBD2 (7 bases each). Germline V lookup: CDR1 GTSNPN, CDR2 SVGIG (reference sequence). Between the trimmed V and J ends, which lost 3 bases and 14 bases, there was a span of 14 bases. The CDR3 loop spans 11 amino acids. CDR3 in DNA: TGTGCCTGGAGCATACAGGGGACTAAGTTCTTC. This translates into CAWSIQGTKFF.

The V call is TRBV6-6, the J call TRBJ2-3, with 8 bases matching TRBD1. CDR1 and CDR2 (germline): MNHNY, SVGAGI (reference sequence). The CDR3 covers 15 residues. J gave up 0 bases and V 4 bases, and 3 bases lay outside the gene matches. This CDR3 is CASSSGQGSTDTQYF. In nucleotides, the CDR3 is TGTGCCAGCAGTTCCGGACAGGGTAGCACAGATACGCAGTATTTT.

The rearrangement links TRBV15 to TRBJ1-4, with D possibly matching TRBD1 (5 bases). Germline V gene sequence: CDR1 LNHNV, CDR2 YYDKDF (reference sequence). There are 15 residues in the CDR3. V lost 0 bases and J lost 7, with 12 bases in between. Here the CDR3 reads CATSRDSGRREKLFF. For the CDR3, the DNA is TGTGCCACCAGCAGAGATTCAGGGCGGCGTGAAAAACTGTTTTTT.

V usage is TRBV12-3 or TRBV12-4 and J usage is TRBJ1-2, with TRBD1 as a possible D gene (6 bases). Between the trimmed V and J ends, which lost 5 bases and 4 bases, there was a span of 11 bases. This CDR3 comprises 13 residues. The chain's CDR3 is CASSPQGSYGYTF. CDR3 nucleotide sequence: TGTGCCAGCAGTCCTCAGGGGTCCTATGGCTACACCTTC.

V is TRBV3-1 and J is TRBJ2-5, with 14 nucleotides matching TRBD2. V was pared by 4 bases and J by 3 bases, with 7 bases of the junction left unmatched. The germline CDR1 and CDR2 sequences are LGHDT and YNNKEL (reference sequence). This CDR3 spans 17 amino acids. In DNA, the CDR3 is TGTGCCAGCAGCCGACGGACTAGCGGGAGGAATGAAGAGACCCAGTACTTC. Its protein is CASSRRTSGRNEETQYF.

This clonotype was seen only once. The rearrangement uses TRBV9 and TRBJ2-5; D is possibly TRBD2 (6 bases). Trimming stripped 2 bases from V and 5 bases from J, with 13 bases between. The germline CDR1 and CDR2 sequences are SGDLS and YYNGEE. This CDR3 comprises 14 residues. The CDR3 region has the DNA TGTGCCAGCAGCGTGATGGGGACTCCGGAGACCCAGTACTTC. This gives the protein CASSVMGTPETQYF.

This clonotype was seen once. The CDR3 here is CASGGTGVTQYF. The CDR3 coding sequence is TGTGCCAGCGGCGGGACAGGTGTGACCCAGTACTTC. The chain links TRBV2 to TRBJ2-5, with 8 positions matching TRBD1. This CDR3 is 12 amino acids long. Germline V CDR1 and CDR2: SNHLY, FYNNEI. V gave up 8 bases and J gave up 7 bases; unmatched junction bases: 6.

V gene TRBV30 combines with J gene TRBJ2-5, with 13 bases matching TRBD2. CDR1 is GTSNPN, CDR2 SVGIG, per germline (reference sequence). The CDR3 has 14 residues. With 7 bases clipped from V and 2 bases from J, the junction kept 4 bases outside the gene matches. The CDR3 is CAFRLAGGQETQYF. The CDR3 DNA reads TGTGCCTTTCGACTAGCGGGAGGACAAGAGACCCAGTACTTC.

This clonotype was seen more than once but under ten times. This chain joins TRBV19 and TRBJ1-4; tentatively, D is TRBD1 (6 bases). From germline, CDR1 is LNHDA and CDR2 SQIVND (reference sequence). V was cut by 4 bases and J by 4 bases, with 10 bases left in between. The CDR3 totals 14 residues. CDR3 region: CASSRGALNEKLFF. CDR3 nucleotide sequence: TGTGCCAGTAGTAGGGGGGCCCTTAATGAAAAACTGTTTTTT.

V and J are TRBV12-3 or TRBV12-4 and TRBJ2-3; D call uncertain. The CDR3 sequence is 15 residues long. Trimming shortened V by 4 bases and J by 2 bases, and 13 bases separated the two germline ends. The CDR3 reads CASSSGSVPTDTQYF. In nucleotides, the CDR3 is TGTGCCAGCAGTTCCGGTTCAGTGCCCACAGATACGCAGTATTTT.

CDR3 DNA sequence: TGTGCTAGTGGCCTTAACAGGGGGAAGGCTTTCTTT. Its protein is CASGLNRGKAFF. J is TRBJ1-1 and V is TRBV12-5; 8 nucleotides match TRBD1. Losses at the gene ends were 6 bases for V and 11 bases for J; bases not matched to a gene: 8. This CDR3 has 12 residues. Germline CDR1 and CDR2: LGHNT and FRNRAP.

The CDR3 loop is CASIRAGRNYGYTF. The CDR3 region has the DNA TGTGCCAGCATTCGAGCGGGCAGGAACTATGGCTACACCTTC. The rearrangement uses TRBV12-3 or TRBV12-4 and TRBJ1-2; D gene uncertain. Trimming stripped 7 bases from V and 2 bases from J, with 14 bases between. The CDR3 length is 14 residues.

The chain links TRBV7-2 to TRBJ2-1; 9 nucleotides line up with TRBD2. CDR3 length: 16 residues. Germline trimming cut 1 base from V and 3 bases from J; bases unmatched to any gene: 4. Germline V CDR1 and CDR2: SGHTA, FQGNSA. CDR3 coding DNA: TGTGCCAGCAGCTTAGTCGGGCGGGGGGGCTACAATGAGCAGTTCTTC. It specifies CASSLVGRGGYNEQFF.

The chain links TRBV29-1 to TRBJ1-1; D remains ambiguous. The V end was cut by 0 bases, the J end by 5 bases, with 13 bases between. The CDR3 runs to 14 residues. Germline V gene data show CDR1 as SQVTM and CDR2 as ANQGSEA. The DNA of the CDR3 is TGCAGCGTTGAAGATATGCGGGGTACTACTGAAGCTTTCTTT. This gives the protein CSVEDMRGTTEAFF. The full variable domain, rest sourced from reference TRBV29-1 and TRBJ1-1, is SAVISQKPSRDICQRGTSLTIQCQVDSQVTMMFWYRQQPGQSLTLIATANQGSEATYESGFVIDKFPISRPNLTFSTLTVSNMSPEDSSIYLCSVEDMRGTTEAFFGQGTRLTVV.

The chain has TRBV30 and TRBJ1-1; no clear D. V lost 1 base to trimming and J lost 0 bases, with 6 bases between them. The CDR3 is 13 amino acids. CDR1 and CDR2 (germline): GTSNPN, SVGIG (reference sequence). The CDR3 DNA is TGTGCCTGGAGTGGGTCTCTGAACACTGAAGCTTTCTTT. Translation: CAWSGSLNTEAFF.

This clonotype appeared a single time. The chain couples TRBV10-3 to TRBJ1-2; no clear D. Trimming left V 8 bases short and J 6 bases short, with 10 bases between. Germline CDR1 is ENHRY and CDR2 is SYGVKD. The CDR3 consists of 11 residues. CDR3 in amino acids: CAIGLSNGYTF. The CDR3 nucleotides read TGTGCCATCGGTTTATCAAATGGCTACACCTTC.

The rearrangement joins TRBV12-3 or TRBV12-4 to TRBJ2-1; possibly TRBD2 for D (6 bases). V shed 3 bases and J shed 9 bases, with 9 bases lying between them. The CDR3 totals 12 residues. The CDR3 loop reads CASSFSGVEQFF. The CDR3, as DNA: TGTGCCAGCAGTTTCTCGGGGGTTGAGCAGTTCTTC.

The rearrangement links TRBV6-2 or TRBV6-3 to TRBJ1-1; the D gene is possibly TRBD1 (6 bases). Trimming removed 0 bases from V and 0 bases from J, with 14 bases in between. Germline CDR1 MNHEY, CDR2 SVGEGT. This CDR3 comprises 17 residues. CDR3 nucleotide sequence: TGTGCCAGCAGTTACTCGTCAATGACAGGTGTGAACACTGAAGCTTTCTTT. Translating gives CASSYSSMTGVNTEAFF.

The J gene is TRBJ2-7, the V gene TRBV6-5, with D perhaps matching TRBD1 or TRBD2 (7 bases each). CDR3 length equals 15 residues. In germline, CDR1 is MNHEY, CDR2 SVGAGI. Between the trimmed V and J ends, which lost 2 bases and 2 bases, there was a span of 13 bases. The CDR3: CASSYSGTDTYEQYF. DNA of the CDR3: TGTGCCAGCAGTTACAGCGGGACAGATACCTACGAGCAGTACTTC.